This entry lists 25 T cell receptor beta chains sequenced from one sample in a study of OX40 agonist ivuxolimab in advanced cancers. The assay was immunoSEQ multiplex PCR, and TCRdb's table has in-frame clones only and misses some. The table shows tens of thousands of clones, with over 80% occurring only once. The sequences come from CD4+ or CD8+ T cells sorted from blood, collected in a trial of the OX40 agonist ivuxolimab. Receptors originate from an adult with an advanced solid tumor such as melanoma, head and neck, liver or kidney cancer.

This chain uses TRBV28 with TRBJ2-5, with 9 bases that match TRBD2. The closer fit of TRBJ2-7 to the DNA end suggests the J call may be wrong. Germline V gene lookup returns CDR1 MDHEN and CDR2 SYDVKM. This CDR3 has 14 amino acids. Written as DNA, the CDR3 is TGTGCCAGCAGTCTCGGACTAGCGTCGTACGAGCAGTACTTC. Its protein product is CASSLGLASYEQYF.

This clone was seen a handful of times. The same CDR3 can be traced to other DNA sequences in this sample. This sequence joins TRBV5-1 and TRBJ2-5; TRBD2 matches 9 bases. The CDR3 is 15 amino acids. V lost 2 bases to trimming and J lost 5 bases; unmatched junction nucleotides: 7. The V gene's germline CDR1 is SGHRS and CDR2 YFSETQ. CDR3 bases: TGCGCCAGCAGCTTAGGCGGGAGGGCCGAGGAGACCCAGTACTTC. Encoded protein: CASSLGGRAEETQYF. The full variable domain, its missing parts supplied by reference TRBV5-1 and TRBJ2-5, is KAGVTQTPRYLIKTRGQQVTLSCSPISGHRSVSWYQQTPGQGLQFLFEYFSETQRNKGNFPGRFSGRQFSNSRSEMNVSTLELGDSALYLCASSLGGRAEETQYFGPGTRLLVL.

V usage is TRBV19 and J usage is TRBJ2-1, with D possibly TRBD2 on 6 matching bases. CDR1 and CDR2 from the germline V gene are LNHDA and SQIVND (reference sequence). V lost 7 bases and J 12 bases, leaving 28 bases between the germline ends. This CDR3 contains 16 residues. The CDR3 bases are TGTGCCAGTACTGGGGGACGGCTCGCGGGGAAAGAGGTGCAGTTCTTC. The encoded protein is CASTGGRLAGKEVQFF.

The V gene is TRBV13, the J gene TRBJ1-4; 8 positions match TRBD1. The length of the CDR3 is 13 residues. Germline V lookup: CDR1 PRHDT, CDR2 FYEKMQ (reference sequence). J gave up 8 bases and V 4 bases, and 3 bases lay outside the gene matches. This chain's CDR3 is CASSSTGGEKLFF. CDR3 in DNA: TGTGCCAGCAGCTCCACAGGGGGAGAAAAACTGTTTTTT.

V and J are TRBV5-4 and TRBJ2-5; 7 bases map to TRBD1. There are 13 residues in the CDR3. Germline CDR1 reads SGHNT; CDR2 reads YYREEE (reference sequence). J was trimmed by 2 bases and V by 4 bases; bases with no gene match: 2. CDR3 bases: TGTGCCAGCAGCAAGGGACAGCAAGAGACCCAGTACTTC. This sequence encodes CASSKGQQETQYF.

A single count supports this clone. The chain combines TRBV4-1 with TRBJ2-7; TRBD2 agrees at 9 bases. From germline, CDR1 is MGHRA and CDR2 YSYEKL. The CDR3 has 16 residues. Losses at the gene ends were 0 bases for V and 4 bases for J; bases not matched to a gene: 7. In DNA, the CDR3 is TGCGCCAGCAGCCAAGATTTAGCGGGAGTACGTTACGAGCAGTACTTC. Translation gives CASSQDLAGVRYEQYF.

This rearrangement joins TRBV5-6 to TRBJ1-2; 8 positions match TRBD1. Per germline, CDR1 SGHDT and CDR2 YYEEEE. The CDR3 runs to 15 residues. The J segment lost 1 base and the V segment lost 4 bases, leaving 6 bases of the junction unmatched. This CDR3 is CASSEDRGDNYGYTF. CDR3 in DNA: TGTGCCAGCAGCGAAGACAGGGGAGATAACTATGGCTACACCTTC.

V usage is TRBV4-1 and J usage is TRBJ2-6; D may correspond to TRBD1 or TRBD2 (7 bases each). The V end was cut by 0 bases, the J end by 3 bases, with 21 bases between. CDR3 length: 20 residues. Germline CDR1 MGHRA, CDR2 YSYEKL. The CDR3 loop is CASSQEAVGEGAYGANVLTF. The CDR3 DNA reads as TGCGCCAGCAGCCAAGAGGCCGTGGGGGAGGGGGCTTATGGGGCCAACGTCCTGACTTTC.

The genes are TRBV5-6 and TRBJ2-1; 12 bases fit TRBD2. Germline V gene data show CDR1 as SGHDT and CDR2 as YYEEEE. The CDR3 runs to 17 residues. Trimming at V came to 0 bases and at J to 7 bases, leaving 8 bases not matched to a gene. CDR3 DNA: TGTGCCAGCAGCTTGGCCCCTAGCGGGAGGGTAGGGAATGAGCAGTTCTTC. This gives the protein CASSLAPSGRVGNEQFF.

This clone was counted a single time. The V gene is TRBV5-1, the J gene TRBJ1-2; perhaps TRBD1 as D (5 bases). Germline V gene lookup returns CDR1 SGHRS and CDR2 YFSETQ. The CDR3 covers 16 residues. Trimming stripped 0 bases from V and 2 bases from J, with 14 bases between. The CDR3 DNA is TGCGCCAGCAGCTTGGCCTTGGGGGTCCCCAACTATGGCTACACCTTC. This sequence encodes CASSLALGVPNYGYTF.

In this sample, this clone turned up once. V usage is TRBV5-1 and J usage is TRBJ1-4, with D hard to call. V lost 1 base, J lost 4 bases, and 11 bases lay in between. Germline lookup yields CDR1 SGHRS and CDR2 YFSETQ. The CDR3 has 15 amino acids. CDR3 DNA: TGCGCCAGCAGCTTGATGGGCGCGGGTAATGAAAAACTGTTTTTT. Translated, it gives CASSLMGAGNEKLFF.

The chain combines TRBV19 with TRBJ2-5; 15 nucleotides line up with TRBD2. Germline values: CDR1 LNHDA, CDR2 SQIVND (reference sequence). The CDR3 contains 19 residues. V trimming: 4 bases; J trimming: 5 bases; junction bases outside the gene matches: 14. This chain's CDR3 is CASSTRTSGRAGPQETQYF. DNA for the CDR3: TGTGCCAGTAGTACCAGGACTAGCGGGAGGGCCGGGCCCCAGGAGACCCAGTACTTC.

This rearrangement joins TRBV5-1 to TRBJ2-7, with a possible D match to TRBD2 (6 bases). The V gene lost 3 bases and the J gene lost 0 bases, with 10 bases spanning the gap. From germline, CDR1 is SGHRS and CDR2 YFSETQ. The CDR3 is made up of 14 amino acids. The CDR3 nucleotides read TGCGCCAGCAGCTCGGGACTGAACTCCTACGAGCAGTACTTC. Translating gives CASSSGLNSYEQYF.

The chain uses TRBV12-2 and TRBJ1-2; the D segment call TRBD1 is taken from the table without a DNA check. TRBV12-2 is a pseudogene locus. The CDR3 contains 12 residues. CDR3: CASQQEWYGYTF. CDR3 bases: TGTGCAAGTCAGCAGGAATGGTATGGCTACACCTTC.

The rearrangement joins TRBV2 to TRBJ2-2; 7 bases map to TRBD2. CDR1 is SNHLY and CDR2 is FYNNEI in the germline V gene. The CDR3 has 15 amino acids. After removal of 4 bases from V and 1 base from J, the junction contained 3 bases not matched to a gene. CDR3 sequence (DNA): TGTGCCAGCAGTGCGGCTAGCGGGAACACCGGGGAGCTGTTTTTT. It codes for CASSAASGNTGELFF.

The chain links TRBV19 to TRBJ2-6; TRBD2 might be the D (6 bases). Germline V gene sequence: CDR1 LNHDA, CDR2 SQIVND (reference sequence). The CDR3 contains 16 residues. Between the trimmed V and J ends, which lost 5 bases and 1 base, there was a span of 12 bases. CDR3 bases: TGTGCCAGTAGTCCTACGGGAGTTTCTGGGGCCAACGTCCTGACTTTC. The encoded protein is CASSPTGVSGANVLTF.

V gene TRBV30 combines with J gene TRBJ1-1; perhaps TRBD1 as D (5 bases). There are 13 residues in the CDR3. Germline values: CDR1 GTSNPN, CDR2 SVGIG (reference sequence). With 3 bases removed from V and 11 bases from J, the gap between germline ends came to 19 bases. Written as DNA, the CDR3 is TGTGCCTGGAGCCGGGACCCCGGGCGGCAGGCTTTCTTT. Protein: CAWSRDPGRQAFF.

V and J are TRBV25-1 and TRBJ1-4; 8 bases agree with TRBD1. CDR3 size: 16 residues. V lost 2 bases and J lost 6; bases outside the gene matches: 8. Germline CDR1 and CDR2: MGHDK and SYGVNS. The CDR3 DNA reads TGTGCCAGCAGTGAAGGCCAGGGGGCTCTTCATGAAAAACTGTTTTTT. This encodes CASSEGQGALHEKLFF. Filled out from reference TRBV25-1 and TRBJ1-4, the complete variable domain reads EADIYQTPRYLVIGTGKKITLECSQTMGHDKMYWYQQDPGMELHLIHYSYGVNSTEKGDLSSESTVSRIRTEHFPLTLESARPSHTSQYLCASSEGQGALHEKLFFGSGTQLSVL.

The rearrangement uses TRBV5-1 and TRBJ1-4, with D possibly matching TRBD1 (5 bases). V was pared by 0 bases and J by 5 bases, with 17 bases between. Germline CDR1 reads SGHRS; CDR2 reads YFSETQ. This CDR3 has 17 amino acids. Here the CDR3 reads CASSLGAGTGSNEKLFF. CDR3 coding DNA: TGCGCCAGCAGCTTGGGGGCCGGGACTGGGTCCAATGAAAAACTGTTTTTT.

The CDR3 here is CSVAPGEKPTGELFF. For the CDR3, the DNA is TGCAGCGTTGCTCCCGGGGAAAAGCCCACCGGGGAGCTGTTTTTT. V is TRBV29-1 and J is TRBJ2-2, with D perhaps matching TRBD2 (5 bases). The CDR3 spans 15 residues. V was pared by 4 bases and J by 4 bases, with 16 bases between. CDR1 and CDR2 (germline): SQVTM, ANQGSEA.

This sequence joins TRBV27 and TRBJ2-3; D tentatively fits TRBD1 or TRBD2 (6 bases each). The CDR3 loop spans 15 amino acids. Trimming removed 3 bases from V and 5 bases from J, with 15 bases in between. Germline loops: CDR1 MNHEY, CDR2 SMNVEV (reference sequence). CDR3 amino acids: CASSFNPGAVDTQYF. In DNA form, the CDR3 reads TGTGCCAGCAGTTTTAATCCGGGGGCGGTAGATACGCAGTATTTT.

CDR3 amino acids: CASSNLAGGRYEQYF. For the CDR3, the DNA is TGTGCCAGTAGCAATTTAGCGGGAGGGCGTTACGAGCAGTACTTC. This chain uses TRBV19 with TRBJ2-7; TRBD2 matches 11 bases. CDR3 size: 15 residues. V gave up 6 bases and J gave up 4 bases; unmatched junction bases: 8. The V gene's germline CDR1 is LNHDA and CDR2 SQIVND (reference sequence).

V gene TRBV6-5 combines with J gene TRBJ2-6; tentatively, D is TRBD1 or TRBD2 (5 bases each). V lost 2 bases and J 0 bases, leaving 8 bases between the germline ends. CDR1 is MNHEY, CDR2 SVGAGI, per germline. CDR3 length equals 16 residues. CDR3 loop: CASSYVGVSGANVLTF. CDR3 nucleotide sequence: TGTGCCAGCAGTTACGTGGGGGTCTCTGGGGCCAACGTCCTGACTTTC.

The chain employs TRBV9 and TRBJ2-2; 11 positions agree with TRBD2. This CDR3 has 15 amino acids. V shed 3 bases, J shed 7 bases, and the junction held 5 bases outside the gene matches. The germline V gene has CDR1 SGDLS and CDR2 YYNGEE. CDR3 in amino acids: CASSATSGTGGELFF. The CDR3 coding sequence is TGTGCCAGCAGCGCGACTAGCGGGACAGGCGGGGAGCTGTTTTTT. Together with reference TRBV9 and TRBJ2-2, the CDR3 gives the full variable domain: DSGVTQTPKHLITATGQRVTLRCSPRSGDLSVYWYQQSLDQGLQFLIQYYNGEERAKGNILERFSAQQFPDLHSELNLSSLELGDSALYFCASSATSGTGGELFFGEGSRLTVL.

The chain links TRBV13 to TRBJ1-2; tentative D call: TRBD1 (6 bases). V was trimmed by 7 bases and J by 0 bases, leaving 15 bases between them. CDR1 is PRHDT and CDR2 is FYEKMQ in the germline V gene (reference sequence). The CDR3 totals 15 residues. CDR3: CASNQPGQANYGYTF. The CDR3 DNA is TGTGCCAGCAACCAACCGGGACAAGCTAACTATGGCTACACCTTC.